This T cell receptor beta chain was captured by sequencing in a study of blood T cell repertoires in COVID-19. TCRdb keeps only in-frame clones here, not all; method: immunoSEQ multiplex PCR. The table records some 42,000 clones, 85% to 90% of them present only once. V lost 5 bases to trimming and J lost 2 bases; unmatched junction nucleotides: 8. This CDR3 is built from 16 residues. Germline V gives CDR1 PRHDT, CDR2 FYEKMQ (reference sequence). Sequencing used peripheral blood. The TCR originated in a man aged 50 to 60 with active COVID-19. This chain uses TRBV13 with TRBJ1-2, with 10 bases lining up with TRBD1. The CDR3 here is CASSRGQGVVNYGYTF. The CDR3 region has the DNA TGTGCCAGCAGCCGAGGACAGGGGGTTGTCAACTATGGCTACACCTTC.